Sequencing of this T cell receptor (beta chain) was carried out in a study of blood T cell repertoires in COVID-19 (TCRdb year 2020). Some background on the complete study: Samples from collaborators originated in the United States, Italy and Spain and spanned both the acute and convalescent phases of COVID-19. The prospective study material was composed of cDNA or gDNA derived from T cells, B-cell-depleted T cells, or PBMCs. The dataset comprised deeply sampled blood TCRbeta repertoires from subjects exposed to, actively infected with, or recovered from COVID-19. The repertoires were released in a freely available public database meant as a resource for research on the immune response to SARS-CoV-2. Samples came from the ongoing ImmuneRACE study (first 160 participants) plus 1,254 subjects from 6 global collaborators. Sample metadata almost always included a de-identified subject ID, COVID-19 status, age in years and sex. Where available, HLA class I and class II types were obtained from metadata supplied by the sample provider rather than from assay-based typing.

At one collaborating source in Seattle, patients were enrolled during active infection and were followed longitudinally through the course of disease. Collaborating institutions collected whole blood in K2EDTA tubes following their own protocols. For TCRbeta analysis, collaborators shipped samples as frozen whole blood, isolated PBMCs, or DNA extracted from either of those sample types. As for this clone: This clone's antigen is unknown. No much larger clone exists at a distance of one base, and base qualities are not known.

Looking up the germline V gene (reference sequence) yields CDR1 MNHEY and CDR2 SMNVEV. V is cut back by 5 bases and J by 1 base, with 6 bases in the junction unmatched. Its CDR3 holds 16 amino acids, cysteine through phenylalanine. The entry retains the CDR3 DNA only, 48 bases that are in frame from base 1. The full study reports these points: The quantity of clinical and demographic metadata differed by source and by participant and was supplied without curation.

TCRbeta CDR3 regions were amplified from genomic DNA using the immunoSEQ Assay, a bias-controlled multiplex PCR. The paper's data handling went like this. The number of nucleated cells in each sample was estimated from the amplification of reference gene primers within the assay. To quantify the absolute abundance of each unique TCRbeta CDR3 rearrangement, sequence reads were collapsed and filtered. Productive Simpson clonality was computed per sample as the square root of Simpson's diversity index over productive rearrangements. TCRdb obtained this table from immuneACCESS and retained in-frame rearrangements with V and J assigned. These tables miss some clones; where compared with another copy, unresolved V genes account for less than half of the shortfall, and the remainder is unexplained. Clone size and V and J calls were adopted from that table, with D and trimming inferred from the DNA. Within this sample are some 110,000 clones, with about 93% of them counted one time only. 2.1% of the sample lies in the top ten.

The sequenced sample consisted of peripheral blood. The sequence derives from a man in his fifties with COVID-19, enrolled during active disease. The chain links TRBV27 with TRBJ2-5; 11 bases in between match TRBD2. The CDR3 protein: CASSPGLAAIQETQYF. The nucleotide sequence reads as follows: TGTGCCAGCAGTCCGGGACTAGCGGCAATCCAAGAGACCCAGTACTTC.